Detailed here is one T cell receptor beta chain. The data were taken from a study of T cell responses to AZD1222 COVID-19 vaccine. This CDR3 is built from 13 residues. Germline lookup yields CDR1 SQVTM and CDR2 ANQGSEA. Trimming stripped 1 base from V and 6 bases from J, with 11 bases between. TCRdb keeps only in-frame clones here, not all; method: immunoSEQ multiplex PCR. This sample yields 180,000 or so clones, of which roughly 90% are seen a single time; 1.5% to 2% belongs to the top ten. This sequence joins TRBV29-1 and TRBJ2-3; D is uncertain. The TCR sequence derives from an adult who received the AZD1222 COVID-19 vaccine. The source was peripheral blood, collected 28 days after the second AZD1222 dose. CDR3 sequence reads: CSVEVKLPDTQYF. The CDR3 coding sequence is TGCAGCGTTGAAGTAAAACTCCCGGATACGCAGTATTTT.